The 20 T cell receptor beta chains below come from one sample, sequenced in a study of blood T cell repertoires in COVID-19. Profiled with immunoSEQ multiplex PCR; TCRdb holds only in-frame clones, not every one. The table lists about 280,000 clones, 85% of them singletons. Sample: peripheral blood. Receptors were obtained from a man aged 50-59 years with active or convalescent COVID-19.

In the case of this clone: This may arise from a read error, as a much more abundant clone is one base away. This chain joins TRBV11-2 and TRBJ2-7, with D perhaps TRBD1 (7 bases). V gave up 5 bases and J gave up 6 bases, with 8 bases separating them. The length of the CDR3 is 11 residues. From germline, CDR1 is SGHAT and CDR2 FQNNGV. The CDR3 reads CASSQGGEQYF. CDR3 coding DNA: TGTGCCAGCAGCCAGGGGGGCGAGCAGTACTTC.

The gene calls are TRBV5-6 and TRBJ1-2; tentatively, D is TRBD1 (5 bases). V lost 6 bases, J lost 5 bases, and 17 bases lay in between. CDR1 and CDR2 (germline): SGHDT, YYEEEE. There are 14 residues in the CDR3. CDR3 amino acids: CASNPGRDGYGYTF. The CDR3 coding sequence is TGTGCCAGCAACCCTGGGCGGGACGGTTATGGCTACACCTTC. Supplemented by reference TRBV5-6 and TRBJ1-2, the full variable domain reads DAGVTQSPTHLIKTRGQQVTLRCSPKSGHDTVSWYQQALGQGPQFIFQYYEEEERQRGNFPDRFSGHQFPNYSSELNVNALLLGDSALYLCASNPGRDGYGYTFGSGTRLTVV.

The chain combines TRBV3-1 (or the pseudogene TRBV3-2) with TRBJ1-2; the D is unclear. Trimming removed 4 bases from V and 0 bases from J, with 9 bases in between. Per the germline V gene, CDR1 is LGHDT and CDR2 is YNNKEL (reference sequence). CDR3 length: 14 amino acids. The CDR3 is CASSPRGANYGYTF. The CDR3 nucleotides read TGTGCCAGCAGCCCCCGCGGAGCTAACTATGGCTACACCTTC.

J is TRBJ2-7 and V is TRBV4-3; D is unclear. Trimming removed 4 bases from V and 7 bases from J, with 14 bases in between. The CDR3 is made up of 13 amino acids. Germline CDR1 reads LGHNA; CDR2 reads YSLEER. CDR3 DNA: TGCGCCAGCAGCCCTCGAACGACCGGGGAGCAGTACTTC. It codes for CASSPRTTGEQYF.

V gene TRBV18 combines with J gene TRBJ2-7; 8 bases fit TRBD1. The CDR3 runs to 14 residues. Germline V CDR1 and CDR2: KGHSH, LQKENI. The trim removed 3 bases at V and 5 bases at J, leaving 6 bases unmatched. CDR3 DNA sequence: TGTGCCAGCTCACCCGGGACAGGCGGGAACGAGCAGTACTTC. Amino acids: CASSPGTGGNEQYF.

The genes are TRBV19 and TRBJ2-3, with D maybe TRBD2 (5 bases). Trimming shortened V by 5 bases and J by 0 bases, and 15 bases separated the two germline ends. Per the germline V gene, CDR1 is LNHDA and CDR2 is SQIVND (reference sequence). The CDR3 runs 16 residues. In DNA form, the CDR3 reads TGTGCCAGTAGTCCGACTACTGGCGCGAGCACAGATACGCAGTATTTT. Residues: CASSPTTGASTDTQYF.

In its sample, this clone was seen a few times. CDR3 nucleotides: TGCGCCAGCAGCCTAGCTGTAGCGGGAAACTCCTACAATGAGCAGTTCTTC. As protein: CASSLAVAGNSYNEQFF. The chain has TRBV5-1 and TRBJ2-1; 8 nucleotides align to TRBD2. V shed 4 bases and J 0 bases; nucleotides not matched to a gene: 9. The CDR3 length is 17 residues. From germline, CDR1 is SGHRS and CDR2 YFSETQ.

V is TRBV9 and J is TRBJ2-7; 9 bases agree with TRBD1. Per germline, CDR1 SGDLS and CDR2 YYNGEE. Losses at the gene ends were 4 bases for V and 3 bases for J; bases not matched to a gene: 8. The CDR3 loop spans 15 amino acids. CDR3 region: CASSPEPGQGYEQYF. The CDR3 DNA reads as TGTGCCAGCAGCCCAGAACCGGGACAGGGCTACGAGCAGTACTTC.

V and J are TRBV5-6 and TRBJ2-1, with no clear D. Germline V lookup: CDR1 SGHDT, CDR2 YYEEEE. V lost 1 base, J lost 8 bases, and 16 bases lay in between. The CDR3 spans 15 residues. The CDR3: CASSLSLRIIHEQFF. The CDR3 region has the DNA TGTGCCAGCAGCTTGAGTTTGAGAATAATTCATGAGCAGTTCTTC.

CDR3: CASSLGAFRPEAFF. The CDR3 coding sequence is TGCGCCAGCAGCTTGGGGGCCTTCCGCCCAGAAGCTTTCTTT. The V call is TRBV5-1, the J call TRBJ1-1; the D is unclear. The V end was cut by 0 bases, the J end by 8 bases, with 14 bases between. In germline, CDR1 is SGHRS, CDR2 YFSETQ. The CDR3 loop spans 14 amino acids.

The chain has TRBV7-2 and TRBJ2-7; TRBD1 is a possible D gene (6 bases). The CDR3 spans 13 residues. The V end lost 4 bases, the J end lost 5 bases, and 12 bases lay between the germline ends. From germline, CDR1 is SGHTA and CDR2 FQGNSA. CDR3 loop: CASSSLDSHEQYF. CDR3 nucleotides: TGTGCCAGCAGCTCATTGGACAGTCACGAGCAGTACTTC.

This clone was seen only a few times. This sequence joins TRBV27 and TRBJ1-2, with D perhaps TRBD1 (6 bases). The V and J ends lost 3 bases and 2 bases respectively, with 7 bases between them. CDR3 length: 13 amino acids. Germline CDR1 is MNHEY and CDR2 is SMNVEV (reference sequence). CDR3 sequence: CASSLQGNYGYTF. The CDR3 DNA is TGTGCCAGCAGTTTGCAGGGGAACTATGGCTACACCTTC.

The genes are TRBV7-9 and TRBJ2-7; the match to TRBD1 covers 8 bases. The J segment lost 8 bases and the V segment lost 5 bases, leaving 14 bases of the junction unmatched. Germline CDR1 SEHNR, CDR2 FQNEAQ (reference sequence). The CDR3 totals 15 residues. CDR3 sequence reads: CASSDRVGQGSKQYF. CDR3 sequence (DNA): TGTGCCAGCAGCGACAGGGTCGGACAGGGTAGTAAGCAGTACTTC.

The rearrangement uses TRBV11-2 and TRBJ1-1, with 7 bases that match TRBD1. The CDR3 is 15 residues long. V dropped 4 bases and J dropped 1; count of bases not matched to a gene: 6. Germline assignment: CDR1 SGHAT and CDR2 FQNNGV. The CDR3 spells CASSSRQGSNTEAFF. CDR3 nucleotide sequence: TGTGCCAGCAGCTCCCGACAGGGTTCGAACACTGAAGCTTTCTTT.

The chain uses TRBV29-1 and TRBJ1-2; 8 bases map to TRBD1. The germline V gene encodes CDR1 SQVTM and CDR2 ANQGSEA. This CDR3 is 11 amino acids long. Trimming took 4 bases from V and 8 from J; bases not matched to a gene: 3. CDR3 sequence: CSVGQGTGYTF. In DNA, the CDR3 is TGCAGCGTTGGACAGGGGACAGGCTACACCTTC. The complete variable domain, with remaining parts taken from reference TRBV29-1 and TRBJ1-2, reads SAVISQKPSRDICQRGTSLTIQCQVDSQVTMMFWYRQQPGQSLTLIATANQGSEATYESGFVIDKFPISRPNLTFSTLTVSNMSPEDSSIYLCSVGQGTGYTFGSGTRLTVV.

The chain recombines TRBV19 with TRBJ2-5, with 10 bases that match TRBD1. CDR3 length: 15 amino acids. CDR1 is LNHDA and CDR2 is SQIVND in the germline V gene (reference sequence). Trimming removed 2 bases from V and 5 bases from J; junction bases left unmatched: 5. For the CDR3, the DNA is TGTGCCAGTAGTATAAGACAGGGGGCTTTGGAGACCCAGTACTTC. Its protein product is CASSIRQGALETQYF.

The rearrangement joins TRBV7-2 to TRBJ1-6; TRBD1 aligns across 7 bases. The CDR3 loop spans 15 amino acids. The J segment lost 5 bases and the V segment lost 2 bases, leaving 3 bases of the junction unmatched. CDR1 is SGHTA, CDR2 FQGNSA, per germline. The CDR3 DNA sequence: TGTGCCAGCAGCTTATTAGGACAGGATAATTCACCCCTCCACTTT. This gives the protein CASSLLGQDNSPLHF.

V gene TRBV11-2 combines with J gene TRBJ1-5; perhaps TRBD1 as D (6 bases). V gave up 1 base and J gave up 3 bases, with 16 bases separating them. CDR1 is SGHAT and CDR2 is FQNNGV in the germline V gene. The CDR3 loop spans 17 amino acids. In nucleotides, the CDR3 is TGTGCCAGCAGCTTAGGTTATTTAGGGGGAAACAATCAGCCCCAGCATTTT. The encoded protein is CASSLGYLGGNNQPQHF.

The chain recombines TRBV24-1 with TRBJ2-1, with 9 positions matching TRBD2. The CDR3 runs 15 residues. With V trimmed by 6 bases and J by 5 bases, 7 bases remained unmatched. The germline CDR1 and CDR2 sequences are KGHDR and SFDVKD. CDR3 bases: TGTGCCACCAGTACCCCGGGACTAGCCAACAATGAGCAGTTCTTC. Translation: CATSTPGLANNEQFF.

The rearrangement joins TRBV7-9 to TRBJ2-7, with D perhaps TRBD2 (5 bases). The CDR3 is 11 amino acids. From germline, CDR1 is SEHNR and CDR2 FQNEAQ (reference sequence). V was cut by 7 bases and J by 5 bases, with 9 bases left in between. This CDR3 reads CASTPGNEQYF. CDR3 nucleotides: TGTGCCAGCACCCCGGGGAACGAGCAGTACTTC.